Each of the 9 T cell receptor beta chains below was sequenced from the same sample in a study of vaccination and CD4 T cells after COVID-19 (dated by TCRdb to between 2021 and 2022). Libraries were constructed by PCR. TCRdb records Illumina iSeq 100 as the sequencer. DNA from cultured CD4+ T cells was subjected to TCR sequencing with the Oncomine TCR Beta short-read assay at the Johns Hopkins FTIC core. TCRdb's own reprocessing of the public reads used fastp at Q25 and MiXCR and kept productive beta chains. Identical CDR3 proteins give one entry, which carries the most common genes and DNA. The table for this sample lists under 20,000 distinct CDR3 sequences; 45% to 65% of them were counted only once. The ten largest clones add up to roughly 30% of the sample. Their antigen targets remain unknown. The sample's treatment or condition label, in plain terms: roughly ten-day PBMC culture with coronavirus spike peptide pools or control peptides (ViraFEST assay).

Sequenced material: cultured CD4+ T cells from blood, taken after SARS-CoV-2 vaccination. The receptors originated from a human donor with COVID-19.

This clonotype is judged large. This rearrangement joins TRBV2 to TRBJ1-2; D perhaps matches TRBD1 (6 bases). Germline V gene sequence: CDR1 SNHLY, CDR2 FYNNEI. The V end was cut by 7 bases, the J end by 8 bases, with 20 bases between. The CDR3 is 14 amino acids. This CDR3 is CASTRPVPGDGYTF. For the CDR3, the DNA is TGTGCCAGCACCCGCCCGGTCCCAGGGGACGGCTACACCTTC.

This clonotype was counted a few times. This chain joins TRBV19 and TRBJ2-2; 12 nucleotides line up with TRBD1. J gave up 2 bases and V 6 bases, and 4 bases lay outside the gene matches. The germline V gene encodes CDR1 LNHDA and CDR2 SQIVND (reference sequence). The CDR3 extends over 16 amino acids. The CDR3 is CASRAGTGGNTGELFF. For the CDR3, the DNA is TGTGCCAGTAGGGCCGGGACAGGGGGCAACACCGGGGAGCTGTTTTTT.

The V gene is TRBV20-1, the J gene TRBJ2-3; TRBD1 might be the D (6 bases). V dropped 2 bases and J dropped 2 bases, with 11 bases sitting between them. Germline V gives CDR1 DFQATT, CDR2 SNEGSKA (reference sequence). The CDR3 contains 14 residues. CDR3 sequence: CSARRTEPTDTQYF. The CDR3 DNA sequence: TGCAGTGCTAGAAGGACAGAACCCACAGATACGCAGTATTTT.

The chain employs TRBV20-1 and TRBJ2-3; the D gene is possibly TRBD2 (5 bases). The CDR3 has 15 amino acids. Germline CDR1 reads DFQATT; CDR2 reads SNEGSKA (reference sequence). Trimming removed 7 bases at V and 2 bases at J, with 19 bases between. Here the CDR3 reads CSVRSLRGSTDTQYF. The CDR3 coding sequence is TGCAGTGTCCGAAGCCTTCGCGGGTCCACAGATACGCAGTATTTT.

The V and J genes are TRBV2 and TRBJ2-3, with TRBD1 as a possible D gene (5 bases). Per germline, CDR1 SNHLY and CDR2 FYNNEI. This CDR3 contains 15 residues. Deletions cut 5 bases from V and 0 bases from J, with 12 bases between. CDR3 region: CASSQQVTSTDTQYF. For the CDR3, the DNA is TGTGCCAGCAGTCAACAGGTGACTAGCACAGATACGCAGTATTTT.

This clonotype was counted a few times. The CDR3 sequence: CSAKNRQDSVYGYTF. The CDR3 bases are TGCAGTGCTAAAAACCGGCAGGACAGTGTGTATGGCTACACCTTC. The rearrangement joins TRBV20-1 to TRBJ1-2, with a tentative D call TRBD1 (6 bases). Germline V gene lookup returns CDR1 DFQATT and CDR2 SNEGSKA (reference sequence). The V gene lost 4 bases and the J gene lost 5 bases, with 20 bases spanning the gap. This CDR3 has 15 residues.

This clonotype was recorded a few times. The chain uses TRBV7-3 and TRBJ2-5, with 11 nucleotides matching TRBD1. CDR1 is SGHTA and CDR2 is FQGTGA in the germline V gene. The CDR3 extends over 15 amino acids. The V segment lost 6 bases and the J segment 5 bases; nucleotides outside the gene matches: 8. The CDR3 coding sequence is TGTGCCAGCAGGAAAACCGGGACAGGGGGGGAGACCCAGTACTTC. Its protein is CASRKTGTGGETQYF. Full variable domain (outside the CDR3, taken from reference TRBV7-3 and TRBJ2-5): GAGVSQTPSNKVTEKGKYVELRCDPISGHTALYWYRQSLGQGPEFLIYFQGTGAADDSGLPNDRFFAVRPEGSVSTLKIQRTERGDSAVYLCASRKTGTGGETQYFGPGTRLLVL.

V is TRBV2 and J is TRBJ2-7, with D possibly being TRBD1 (5 bases). Germline CDR1 SNHLY, CDR2 FYNNEI. This CDR3 is 14 amino acids long. The germline V and J ends were trimmed by 6 bases and 6 bases, with 18 bases remaining between them. The CDR3 protein is CASRVDRGTSEQYF. CDR3 DNA sequence: TGTGCCAGCAGGGTCGACAGAGGAACCTCCGAGCAGTACTTC.

The V call is TRBV27, the J call TRBJ1-1, with a weak D call TRBD1 (5 bases). The germline V and J ends were trimmed by 5 bases and 5 bases, with 18 bases remaining between them. CDR3 length: 15 residues. Germline assignment: CDR1 MNHEY and CDR2 SMNVEV (reference sequence). This CDR3 is CASSLEPGGVTEAFF. Here the CDR3 DNA reads TGTGCCAGCAGTCTCGAACCCGGGGGGGTTACTGAAGCTTTCTTT.